The next 3 T cell receptor beta chains were all read from a single sample in a study of CXCR3-negative and CXCR3-positive naive CD8 T cells. Whole-study findings and limits: Naive cells positive for CXCR3 carried more hydrophobic TRB CDR3s than CXCR3-negative ones.

Antigen specificity for these receptors is unknown. TRB cDNA libraries were made by UMI-labeled 5' RACE. From its re-call of the 5' RACE reads, TCRdb lists each CDR3 protein once, without DNA. In total, the table holds about 110,000 distinct CDR3 sequences. The sample consisted of naive CXCR3+ CD8+ T cells from blood. The sample's subset: CD45RO-CCR7+CD27+CD95- naive CD8+ T cells expressing CXCR3 (TNR3+). The receptors here all came from a human donor in good health. Some clones in this sample may be carry-over from other donors' samples.

The gene calls are TRBV29-1 and TRBJ1-6; as DNA is missing, the TRBD1 call by TCRdb cannot be tested. Germline V gene sequence: CDR1 SQVTM, CDR2 ANQGSEA. The CDR3 spans 14 residues. This chain's CDR3 is CSVYFKDRLIPLHF.

The V and J genes are TRBV6-4 and TRBJ2-3; TCRdb calls TRBD2, which cannot be checked without DNA. CDR1 is MRHNA and CDR2 is SNTAGT in the germline V gene. There are 15 residues in the CDR3. CDR3 amino acids: CASSETSGGTDTQYF.

V is TRBV2 and J is TRBJ2-1; TCRdb lists TRBD2, though no DNA is available to test this call. This CDR3 has 14 residues. Germline V gene data show CDR1 as SNHLY and CDR2 as FYNNEI. Here the CDR3 reads CASRGLGEGNEQFF.